These 23 T cell receptor beta chains share one sample of origin, sequenced in a study of follicular helper T cells after annual influenza vaccination (dated by TCRdb to about 2017). The intended sense of this specimen's time point label: 2014-2015 season, 7 days after vaccination. Libraries came from the immunoSEQ multiplex PCR assay. Imported from immuneACCESS, the table was reduced by TCRdb to in-frame sequences with V and J called. These copies leave out some clones; in studies compared against another copy, an unresolved V gene accounts for under half, and the cause of the remainder is not known. The table for this sample lists 9,500 to 10,000 clones; 83% of them were counted only once. Around 0.36% of the sample comes from the top ten. Sequencing used CXCR5- memory CD4+ T cells sorted from blood, obtained 7 days after influenza vaccination. The cell subset or site label, read with the paper, signifies: CXCR5- memory CD4 T cells. These receptor sequences come from an adult who received the influenza vaccine.

The rearrangement joins TRBV7-3 to TRBJ1-2; D might be TRBD1 (5 bases). The V gene lost 6 bases and the J gene lost 4 bases, with 9 bases spanning the gap. This CDR3 contains 12 residues. Germline CDR1 is SGHTA and CDR2 is FQGTGA. The CDR3 loop is CASSRDGYGYTF. The CDR3, as DNA: TGTGCCAGCAGTCGGGACGGCTATGGCTACACCTTC. The variable domain in full, with the rest retrieved from reference TRBV7-3 and TRBJ1-2, is GAGVSQTPSNKVTEKGKYVELRCDPISGHTALYWYRQSLGQGPEFLIYFQGTGAADDSGLPNDRFFAVRPEGSVSTLKIQRTERGDSAVYLCASSRDGYGYTFGSGTRLTVV.

This clone was counted once. The V call is TRBV4-1, the J call TRBJ2-3, with D possibly being TRBD2 (5 bases). The germline V gene has CDR1 MGHRA and CDR2 YSYEKL. With 3 bases removed from V and 9 bases from J, the gap between germline ends came to 13 bases. The CDR3 totals 13 residues. The CDR3 spells CASSQALVSTQYF. Written as DNA, the CDR3 is TGCGCCAGCAGCCAGGCACTAGTATCGACGCAGTATTTT.

This chain connects TRBV5-1 to TRBJ2-7; TRBD2 agrees at 12 bases. Germline CDR1 SGHRS, CDR2 YFSETQ. V shed 2 bases and J 0 bases; nucleotides not matched to a gene: 6. This CDR3 is built from 17 residues. The CDR3 reads CASSFTLAGGSSYEQYF. As DNA, the CDR3 is TGCGCCAGCAGCTTTACACTAGCGGGGGGCAGCTCCTACGAGCAGTACTTC.

The V and J genes are TRBV5-1 and TRBJ1-2, with D perhaps matching TRBD1 (6 bases). The germline CDR1 and CDR2 sequences are SGHRS and YFSETQ. The CDR3 extends over 14 amino acids. Deletions cut 0 bases from V and 6 bases from J, with 12 bases between. The CDR3 bases are TGCGCCAGCAGCTTGGAGTACAGGGTGCATGGCTACACCTTC. It yields the protein CASSLEYRVHGYTF.

The chain is built from TRBV7-8 and TRBJ1-2; D is unresolved. The CDR3 has 16 amino acids. Germline assignment: CDR1 SGHVS and CDR2 FQNEAQ. With 4 bases removed from V and 1 base from J, the gap between germline ends came to 16 bases. CDR3 bases: TGTGCCAGCAGCTCTATGAGGGATTGGGTTAACTATGGCTACACCTTC. It yields the protein CASSSMRDWVNYGYTF. Variable domain in full (rest from reference TRBV7-8 and TRBJ1-2): GAGVSQSPRYKVAKRGQDVALRCDPISGHVSLFWYQQALGQGPEFLTYFQNEAQLDKSGLPSDRFFAERPEGSVSTLKIQRTQQEDSAVYLCASSSMRDWVNYGYTFGSGTRLTVV.

This clone showed up just a few times. The chain carries TRBV2 and TRBJ1-6; unclear D gene. V lost 6 bases, J lost 6 bases, and 9 bases lay in between. From germline, CDR1 is SNHLY and CDR2 FYNNEI. The CDR3 extends over 13 amino acids. This chain's CDR3 is CASRSERNSPLHF. In DNA form, the CDR3 reads TGTGCCAGCAGAAGCGAGCGTAATTCACCCCTCCACTTT.

In its sample, this clone was seen once. The chain recombines TRBV5-1 with TRBJ2-7; D ambiguous. This CDR3 region has 15 residues. V shed 2 bases and J shed 1 base, with 13 bases lying between them. The V gene's germline CDR1 is SGHRS and CDR2 YFSETQ. For the CDR3, the DNA is TGCGCCAGCAGCTTTCAAAGGACGGGTTCCTACGAGCAGTACTTC. Amino acid sequence: CASSFQRTGSYEQYF. Complete variable domain (other parts from reference TRBV5-1 and TRBJ2-7): KAGVTQTPRYLIKTRGQQVTLSCSPISGHRSVSWYQQTPGQGLQFLFEYFSETQRNKGNFPGRFSGRQFSNSRSEMNVSTLELGDSALYLCASSFQRTGSYEQYFGPGTRLTVT.

The CDR3 sequence is CASTSRGQLGAFF. In DNA form, the CDR3 reads TGTGCCAGCACCTCCCGGGGACAGCTTGGAGCTTTCTTT. This chain joins TRBV5-4 and TRBJ1-1; 7 positions agree with TRBD1. The germline CDR1 and CDR2 sequences are SGHNT and YYREEE (reference sequence). With 6 bases clipped from V and 10 bases from J, the junction kept 12 bases outside the gene matches. The CDR3 covers 13 residues.

This chain joins TRBV27 and TRBJ1-2; 9 bases are a match to TRBD1. From germline, CDR1 is MNHEY and CDR2 SMNVEV (reference sequence). J lost 8 bases, V lost 3 bases, and 13 bases had no gene match. CDR3 size: 16 residues. The CDR3 coding sequence is TGTGCCAGCAGTTTCGAAAGCTACAGGGGGCTGGGAGGCTACACCTTC. Amino acid sequence: CASSFESYRGLGGYTF.

The rearrangement links TRBV5-1 to TRBJ2-3; 7 bases align to TRBD1. The V and J ends lost 1 base and 1 base, in that order; junction bases with no gene match: 3. CDR3 length: 15 amino acids. Germline-derived CDR1 and CDR2 are SGHRS and YFSETQ. CDR3 protein: CASSLRGLGTDTQYF. The CDR3 region has the DNA TGCGCCAGCAGCTTGAGGGGGCTGGGCACAGATACGCAGTATTTT.

V is TRBV10-3 and J is TRBJ1-5; no firm D call. Per the germline V gene, CDR1 is ENHRY and CDR2 is SYGVKD. V lost 1 base and J lost 4, with 5 bases in between. The CDR3 spans 13 residues. The CDR3 here is CAISEYVNQPQHF. DNA of the CDR3: TGTGCCATCAGTGAGTATGTAAATCAGCCCCAGCATTTT.

This chain links TRBV5-1 with TRBJ1-1; TRBD1 aligns across 9 bases. The CDR3 length is 16 residues. Trimming removed 1 base from V and 10 bases from J; junction bases left unmatched: 14. CDR1 and CDR2 from the germline V gene are SGHRS and YFSETQ. The CDR3 protein is CASSLWSRTGDYPAFF. The CDR3 nucleotides read TGCGCCAGCAGCTTGTGGTCAAGGACAGGGGATTATCCAGCTTTCTTT.

This clone came up a few times. The chain joins TRBV14 to TRBJ1-6, with D maybe TRBD1 (5 bases). The CDR3 consists of 14 residues. CDR1 is SGHDN, CDR2 FVKESK, per germline. The V and J ends lost 1 base and 4 bases respectively, with 5 bases between them. The CDR3 DNA sequence: TGTGCCAGCAGCCAAGGACAGTATAATTCACCCCTCCACTTT. This codes for CASSQGQYNSPLHF. Supplemented by reference TRBV14 and TRBJ1-6, the full variable domain reads EAGVTQFPSHSVIEKGQTVTLRCDPISGHDNLYWYRRVMGKEIKFLLHFVKESKQDESGMPNNRFLAERTGGTYSTLKVQPAELEDSGVYFCASSQGQYNSPLHFGNGTRLTVT.

The genes are TRBV4-3 and TRBJ1-4; D not resolved. CDR3 length: 16 amino acids. Germline V gives CDR1 LGHNA, CDR2 YSLEER. V dropped 1 base and J dropped 8 bases, with 17 bases sitting between them. The CDR3: CASSQGSQPDAEKLFF. For the CDR3, the DNA is TGCGCCAGCAGCCAAGGGTCTCAACCCGACGCCGAAAAACTGTTTTTT.

This clone is a singleton in its sample. The V and J genes are TRBV5-1 and TRBJ2-5; TRBD2 agrees at 7 bases. CDR1 is SGHRS, CDR2 YFSETQ, per germline. With V trimmed by 3 bases and J by 5 bases, 4 bases remained unmatched. The CDR3 runs 13 residues. This CDR3 is CASSSPGGETQYF. The CDR3 nucleotides read TGCGCCAGCAGCTCCCCCGGGGGGGAGACCCAGTACTTC.

CDR3 coding DNA: TGTGCCAGCAGCCGAGCGGGGGGGAACTACGAGCAGTACTTC. This sequence encodes CASSRAGGNYEQYF. This chain links TRBV21-1 with TRBJ2-7; no check of the table's D call, TRBD2, against the DNA was made. TRBV21-1 is a listed pseudogene. The CDR3 consists of 14 residues.

This chain uses TRBV7-9 with TRBJ1-1; 7 bases line up with TRBD1. Germline V lookup: CDR1 SEHNR, CDR2 FQNEAQ (reference sequence). J gave up 2 bases and V 7 bases, and 7 bases lay outside the gene matches. This CDR3 comprises 14 residues. This CDR3 is CASTAGQFNTEAFF. The CDR3 nucleotides read TGTGCCAGCACCGCGGGACAGTTCAACACTGAAGCTTTCTTT.

The chain carries TRBV7-9 and TRBJ2-5, with D unresolved. Germline CDR1 and CDR2: SEHNR and FQNEAQ (reference sequence). Trimming removed 5 bases at V and 1 base at J, with 14 bases between. The CDR3 length is 15 residues. The CDR3 loop reads CASSRPGLGQETQYF. The DNA for the CDR3 is TGTGCCAGCAGCCGCCCCGGGCTTGGCCAAGAGACCCAGTACTTC.

This chain connects TRBV5-5 to TRBJ2-3; no firm D call. The germline CDR1 and CDR2 sequences are SGHKS and YYEKEE (reference sequence). CDR3 size: 13 residues. The V end was cut by 4 bases, the J end by 5 bases, with 11 bases between. The CDR3, as DNA: TGTGCCAGCAGCCGTTTGGTTGGAGATACGCAGTATTTT. Encoded protein: CASSRLVGDTQYF.

The chain is built from TRBV7-8 and TRBJ2-2; the match to TRBD2 covers 11 bases. This CDR3 spans 14 amino acids. The germline V gene has CDR1 SGHVS and CDR2 FQNEAQ. The V segment lost 3 bases and the J segment 13 bases; nucleotides outside the gene matches: 7. CDR3 residues: CASSLLAGGFVLFF. The CDR3 DNA sequence: TGTGCCAGCAGCTTGTTAGCGGGGGGGTTTGTGCTGTTTTTT.

The chain is built from TRBV7-2 and TRBJ2-5, with D tentatively TRBD1 (6 bases). Germline values: CDR1 SGHTA, CDR2 FQGNSA. V lost 5 bases and J 5 bases, leaving 15 bases between the germline ends. The CDR3 runs 14 residues. The CDR3 sequence is CASSTARGGETQYF. The DNA of the CDR3 is TGTGCCAGCAGCACCGCCAGGGGTGGGGAGACCCAGTACTTC.

The rearrangement uses TRBV7-2 and TRBJ1-4, with TRBD1 as a possible D gene (5 bases). Germline CDR1 is SGHTA and CDR2 is FQGNSA. Deletions cut 5 bases from V and 7 bases from J, with 14 bases between. The CDR3 length is 14 residues. The CDR3 DNA sequence: TGTGCCAGCAGCAACCGGGGGAGGGGTGAAAAACTGTTTTTT. This encodes CASSNRGRGEKLFF.

The chain carries TRBV4-1 and TRBJ1-3; D not resolved. CDR1 MGHRA and CDR2 YSYEKL come from the germline V gene. This CDR3 is 13 amino acids long. With 0 bases removed from V and 5 bases from J, the gap between germline ends came to 5 bases. The DNA of the CDR3 is TGCGCCAGCAGCCAAGAAGGAAGAAACACCATATATTTT. This translates into CASSQEGRNTIYF.